This TCR beta chain was observed in a study of shared clonotypes between healthy human individuals. Between the trimmed V and J ends, which lost 2 bases and 8 bases, there was a span of 15 bases. This CDR3 is 15 amino acids long. CDR1 SGHAT and CDR2 FQNNGV come from the germline V gene. Using immunoSEQ multiplex PCR, the repertoire was profiled, and TCRdb retains in-frame clones only, with some absent. Counted here are roughly 2,000,000 clones, about 95% occurring once; the ten biggest clones make up approximately 1.2%. Selected positively for CCR7 and CD45RO-negative, naive CD8 cells excluded terminally differentiated effector memory CD45RA+ cells.

This chain joins TRBV11-2 and TRBJ1-4, with D uncertain. This TCR came from a man aged 18 to 30 in good health. Source material: naive CD8+ T cells sorted from blood. In nucleotides, the CDR3 is TGTGCCAGCAGCTTATCCCTGCAGGCAACCGAAAAACTGTTTTTT. Its protein product is CASSLSLQATEKLFF. The full variable domain, in which reference TRBV11-2 and TRBJ1-4 provide the parts outside the CDR3, is EAGVAQSPRYKIIEKRQSVAFWCNPISGHATLYWYQQILGQGPKLLIQFQNNGVVDDSQLPKDRFSAERLKGVDSTLKIQPAKLEDSAVYLCASSLSLQATEKLFFGSGTQLSVL.